This T cell receptor (beta chain) was found in a study of shared clonotypes between healthy human individuals. Study observations and caveats: Against clonotypes common to all four donors, non-shared ones had lower generation probabilities.

It was into CD45RA+ naive and CD45RA-negative memory subsets that the CD4+ cells were split. Some clones are missing from TCRdb's copy, which holds only in-frame ones; the method was immunoSEQ multiplex PCR. This table holds hundreds of thousands of clones, about 74% found once. Note on this clone: Antigen unknown.

The CDR3 has 15 amino acids. Trimming took 0 bases from V and 4 from J, leaving 10 bases between them. Germline loops: CDR1 SGDLS, CDR2 YYNGEE. The receptor's source is a man in his thirties or forties in good health. The chain combines TRBV9 with TRBJ2-2; perhaps TRBD1 as D (5 bases). The sequenced sample was memory CD4+ T cells sorted from blood. Described subset: CD45RA-negative fraction. The DNA of the CDR3 is TGTGCCAGCAGCGTAGACGGACATTCCACCGGGGAGCTGTTTTTT. The encoded protein is CASSVDGHSTGELFF.